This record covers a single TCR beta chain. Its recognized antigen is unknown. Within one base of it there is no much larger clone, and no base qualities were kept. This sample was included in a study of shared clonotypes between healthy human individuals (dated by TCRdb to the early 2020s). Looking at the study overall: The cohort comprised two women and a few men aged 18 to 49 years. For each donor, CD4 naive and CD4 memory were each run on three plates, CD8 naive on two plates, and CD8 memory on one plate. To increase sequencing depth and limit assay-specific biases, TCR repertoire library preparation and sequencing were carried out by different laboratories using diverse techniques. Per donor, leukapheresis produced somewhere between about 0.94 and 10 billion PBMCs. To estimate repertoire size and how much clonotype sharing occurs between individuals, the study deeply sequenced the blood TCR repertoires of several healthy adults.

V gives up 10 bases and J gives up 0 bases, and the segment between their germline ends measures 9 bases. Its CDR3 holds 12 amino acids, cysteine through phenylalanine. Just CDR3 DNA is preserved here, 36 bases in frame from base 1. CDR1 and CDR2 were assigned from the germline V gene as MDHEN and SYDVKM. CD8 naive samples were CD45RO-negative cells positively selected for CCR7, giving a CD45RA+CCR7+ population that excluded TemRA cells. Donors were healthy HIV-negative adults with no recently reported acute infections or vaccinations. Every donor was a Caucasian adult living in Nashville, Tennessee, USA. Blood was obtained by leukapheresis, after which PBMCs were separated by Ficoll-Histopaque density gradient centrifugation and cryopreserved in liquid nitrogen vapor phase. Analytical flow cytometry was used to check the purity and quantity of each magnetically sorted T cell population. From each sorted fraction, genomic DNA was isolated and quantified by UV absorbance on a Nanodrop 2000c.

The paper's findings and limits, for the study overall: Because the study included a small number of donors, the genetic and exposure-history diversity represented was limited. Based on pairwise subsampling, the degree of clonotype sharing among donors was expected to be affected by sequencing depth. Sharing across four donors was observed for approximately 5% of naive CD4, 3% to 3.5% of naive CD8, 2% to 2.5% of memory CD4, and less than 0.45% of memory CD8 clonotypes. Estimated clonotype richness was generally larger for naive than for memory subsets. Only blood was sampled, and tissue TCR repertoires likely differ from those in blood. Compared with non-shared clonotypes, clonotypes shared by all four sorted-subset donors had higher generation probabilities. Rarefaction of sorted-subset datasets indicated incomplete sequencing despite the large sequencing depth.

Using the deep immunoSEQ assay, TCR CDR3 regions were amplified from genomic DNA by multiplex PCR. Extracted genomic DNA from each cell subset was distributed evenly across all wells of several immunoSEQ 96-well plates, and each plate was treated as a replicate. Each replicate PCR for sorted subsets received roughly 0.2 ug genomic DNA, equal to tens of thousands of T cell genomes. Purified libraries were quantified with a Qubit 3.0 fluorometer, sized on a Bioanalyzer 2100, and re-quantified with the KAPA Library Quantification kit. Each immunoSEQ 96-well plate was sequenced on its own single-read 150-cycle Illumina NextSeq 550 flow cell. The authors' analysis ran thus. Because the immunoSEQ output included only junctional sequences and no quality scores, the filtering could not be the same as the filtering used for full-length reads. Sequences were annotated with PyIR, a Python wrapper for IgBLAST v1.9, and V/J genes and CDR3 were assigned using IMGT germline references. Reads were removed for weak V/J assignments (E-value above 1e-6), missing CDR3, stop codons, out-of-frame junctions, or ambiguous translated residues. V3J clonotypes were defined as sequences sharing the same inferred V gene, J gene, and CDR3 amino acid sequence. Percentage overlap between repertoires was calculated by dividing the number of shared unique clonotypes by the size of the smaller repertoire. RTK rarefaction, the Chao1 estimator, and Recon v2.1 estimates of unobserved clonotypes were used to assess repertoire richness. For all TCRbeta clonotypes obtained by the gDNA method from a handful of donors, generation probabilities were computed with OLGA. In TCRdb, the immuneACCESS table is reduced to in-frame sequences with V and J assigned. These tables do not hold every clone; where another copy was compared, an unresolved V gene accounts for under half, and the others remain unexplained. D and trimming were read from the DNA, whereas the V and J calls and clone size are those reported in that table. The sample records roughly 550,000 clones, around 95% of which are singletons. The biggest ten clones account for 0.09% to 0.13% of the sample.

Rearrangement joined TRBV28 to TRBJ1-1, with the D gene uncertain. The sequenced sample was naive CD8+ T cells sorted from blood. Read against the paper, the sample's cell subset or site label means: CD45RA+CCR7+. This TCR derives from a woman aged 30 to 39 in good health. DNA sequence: TGTGCCACCGACGGAATGAACACTGAAGCTTTCTTT. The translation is CATDGMNTEAFF.